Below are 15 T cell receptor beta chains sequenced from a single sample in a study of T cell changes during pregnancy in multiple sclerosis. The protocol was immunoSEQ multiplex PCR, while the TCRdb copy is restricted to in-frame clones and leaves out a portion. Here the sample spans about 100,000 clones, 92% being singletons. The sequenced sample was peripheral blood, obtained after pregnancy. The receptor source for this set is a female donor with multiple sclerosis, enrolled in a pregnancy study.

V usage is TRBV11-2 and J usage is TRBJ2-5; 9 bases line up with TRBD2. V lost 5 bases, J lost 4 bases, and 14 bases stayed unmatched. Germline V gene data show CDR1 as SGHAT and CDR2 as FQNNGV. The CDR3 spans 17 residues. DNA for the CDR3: TGTGCCAGCAGCCCCACCCTGGGGGCTAGCGGGGCAGAGACCCAGTACTTC. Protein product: CASSPTLGASGAETQYF.

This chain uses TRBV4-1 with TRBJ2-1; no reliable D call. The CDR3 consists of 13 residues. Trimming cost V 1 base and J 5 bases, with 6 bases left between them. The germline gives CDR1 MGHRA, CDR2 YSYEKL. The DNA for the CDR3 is TGCGCCAGCAGCCAAGTACTAAACAATGAGCAGTTCTTC. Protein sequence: CASSQVLNNEQFF.

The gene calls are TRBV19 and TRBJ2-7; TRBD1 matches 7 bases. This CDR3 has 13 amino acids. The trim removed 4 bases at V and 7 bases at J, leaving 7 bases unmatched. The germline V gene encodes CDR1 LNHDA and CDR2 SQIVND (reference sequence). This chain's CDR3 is CASSTPWTGEQYF. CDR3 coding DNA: TGTGCCAGTAGTACCCCATGGACAGGAGAGCAGTACTTC.

CDR3 nucleotide sequence: TGTGCCAGCACCAAGACAGGGGGGGGGACCCAGTACTTC. It yields the protein CASTKTGGGTQYF. V is TRBV27 and J is TRBJ2-5, with 9 positions matching TRBD1. This CDR3 region has 13 residues. The J segment lost 7 bases and the V segment lost 7 bases, leaving 7 bases of the junction unmatched. Looked up from germline, CDR1 is MNHEY and CDR2 is SMNVEV (reference sequence).

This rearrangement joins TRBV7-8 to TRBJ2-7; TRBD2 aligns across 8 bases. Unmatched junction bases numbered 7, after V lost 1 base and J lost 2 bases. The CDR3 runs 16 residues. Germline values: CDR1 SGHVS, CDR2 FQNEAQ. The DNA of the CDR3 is TGTGCCAGCAGCTTAGTCAGGGCGGGGGGTACCTACGAGCAGTACTTC. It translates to CASSLVRAGGTYEQYF.

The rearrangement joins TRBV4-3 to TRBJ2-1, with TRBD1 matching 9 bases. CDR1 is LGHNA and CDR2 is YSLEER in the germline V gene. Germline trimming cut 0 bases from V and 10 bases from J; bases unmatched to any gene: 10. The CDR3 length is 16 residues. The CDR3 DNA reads TGCGCCAGCAGCCAAGACACCGGGACAGGGTCGACAGAGCAGTTCTTC. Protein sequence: CASSQDTGTGSTEQFF.

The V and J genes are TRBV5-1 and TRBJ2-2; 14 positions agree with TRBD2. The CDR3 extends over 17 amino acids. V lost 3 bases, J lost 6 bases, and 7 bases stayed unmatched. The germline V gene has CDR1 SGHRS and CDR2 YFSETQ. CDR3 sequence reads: CASSWGLAGVNAGELFF. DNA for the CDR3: TGCGCCAGCAGCTGGGGACTAGCGGGAGTAAACGCCGGGGAGCTGTTTTTT.

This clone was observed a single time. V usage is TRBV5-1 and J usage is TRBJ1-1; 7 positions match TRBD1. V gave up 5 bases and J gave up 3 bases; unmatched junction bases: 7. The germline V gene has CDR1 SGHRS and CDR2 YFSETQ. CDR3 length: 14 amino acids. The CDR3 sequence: CASRRDSGYTEAFF. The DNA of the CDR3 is TGCGCCAGCAGGCGGGACAGCGGTTACACTGAAGCTTTCTTT.

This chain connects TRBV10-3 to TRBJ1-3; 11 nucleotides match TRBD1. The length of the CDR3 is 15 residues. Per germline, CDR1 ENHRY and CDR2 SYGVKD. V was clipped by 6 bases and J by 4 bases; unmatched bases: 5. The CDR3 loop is CAISSGQGDGNTIYF. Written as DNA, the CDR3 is TGTGCCATCAGCTCGGGACAGGGGGACGGAAACACCATATATTTT.

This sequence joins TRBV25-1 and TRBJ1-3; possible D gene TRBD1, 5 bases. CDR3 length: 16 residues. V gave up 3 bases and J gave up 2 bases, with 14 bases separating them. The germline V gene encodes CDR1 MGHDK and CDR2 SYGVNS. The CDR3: CASSEVGGTAGNTIYF. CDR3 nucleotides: TGTGCCAGCAGTGAGGTTGGGGGGACGGCTGGAAACACCATATATTTT.

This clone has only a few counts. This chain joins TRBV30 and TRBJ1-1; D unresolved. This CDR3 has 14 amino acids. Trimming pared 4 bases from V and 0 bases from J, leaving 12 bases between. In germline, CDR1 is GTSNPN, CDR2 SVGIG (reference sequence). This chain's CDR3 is CAWNSGRMNTEAFF. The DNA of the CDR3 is TGTGCCTGGAATTCTGGCAGAATGAACACTGAAGCTTTCTTT. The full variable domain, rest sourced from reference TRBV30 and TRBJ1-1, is SQTIHQWPATLVQPVGSPLSLECTVEGTSNPNLYWYRQAAGRGLQLLFYSVGIGQISSEVPQNLSASRPQDRQFILSSKKLLLSDSGFYLCAWNSGRMNTEAFFGQGTRLTVV.

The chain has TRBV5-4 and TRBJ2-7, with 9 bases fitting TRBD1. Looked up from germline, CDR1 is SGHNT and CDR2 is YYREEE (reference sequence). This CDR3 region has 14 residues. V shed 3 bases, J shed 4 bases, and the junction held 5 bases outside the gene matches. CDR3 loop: CASSSRQGVYEQYF. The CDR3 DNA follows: TGTGCCAGCAGCTCGAGACAGGGGGTTTACGAGCAGTACTTC.

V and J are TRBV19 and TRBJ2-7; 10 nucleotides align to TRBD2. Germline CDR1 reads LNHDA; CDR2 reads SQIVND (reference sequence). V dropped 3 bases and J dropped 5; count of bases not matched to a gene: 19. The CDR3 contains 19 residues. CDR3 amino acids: CASSITGTDLLAGVNEQYF. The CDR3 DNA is TGTGCCAGTAGTATCACCGGGACAGACCTTCTAGCGGGAGTAAACGAGCAGTACTTC.

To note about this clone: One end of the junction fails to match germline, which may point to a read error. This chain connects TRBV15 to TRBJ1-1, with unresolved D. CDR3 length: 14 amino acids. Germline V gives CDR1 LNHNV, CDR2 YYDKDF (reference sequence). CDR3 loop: CATSRGGEGAPTLF. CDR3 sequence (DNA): TGTGCCACCAGCAGAGGGGGAGAGGGAGCACCCACCCTCTTT.

This CDR3 is CSVETTVNTEAFF. Here the CDR3 DNA reads TGCAGCGTTGAAACGACAGTGAACACTGAAGCTTTCTTT. J is TRBJ1-1 and V is TRBV29-1; maybe TRBD1 (5 bases). V was cut by 2 bases and J by 0 bases, with 7 bases left in between. Per the germline V gene, CDR1 is SQVTM and CDR2 is ANQGSEA. The CDR3 spans 13 residues.